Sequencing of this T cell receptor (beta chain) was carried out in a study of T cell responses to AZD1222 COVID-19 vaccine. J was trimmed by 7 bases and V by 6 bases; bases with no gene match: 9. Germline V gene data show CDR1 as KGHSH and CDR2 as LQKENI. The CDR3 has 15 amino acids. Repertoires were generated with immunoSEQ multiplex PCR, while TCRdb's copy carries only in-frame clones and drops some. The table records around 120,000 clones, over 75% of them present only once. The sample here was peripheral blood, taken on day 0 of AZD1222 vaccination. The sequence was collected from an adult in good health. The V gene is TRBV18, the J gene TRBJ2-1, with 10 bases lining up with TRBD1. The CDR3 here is CASSPGQGLGNEQFF. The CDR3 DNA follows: TGTGCCAGCTCCCCGGGACAGGGGTTGGGGAATGAGCAGTTCTTC.